The 9 T cell receptor beta chains reported below all come from one sample, sequenced in a study of blood T cell repertoires in COVID-19. Measured with immunoSEQ multiplex PCR; TCRdb has only the in-frame clones, and not every one. Of 200,000 to 250,000 clones in the sample, roughly 87% are singletons; the top ten hold 10%. Sequenced sample: PBMCs or T cells enriched from blood (not recorded which). These receptors originate from a man younger than 35 with acute COVID-19.

The rearrangement uses TRBV3-1 (or the pseudogene TRBV3-2) and TRBJ2-3; D is possibly TRBD2 (7 bases). The germline CDR1 and CDR2 sequences are LGHDT and YNNKEL (reference sequence). The CDR3 sequence is 15 residues long. Trimming took 1 base from V and 8 from J, leaving 16 bases between them. The CDR3 DNA is TGTGCCAGCAGCCAAGCCGACCTTAGGGGGGGTACGCAGTATTTT. Residues: CASSQADLRGGTQYF.

This clone showed up many times. The chain links TRBV2 to TRBJ2-7, with a tentative D call TRBD2 (6 bases). The V end lost 6 bases, the J end lost 4 bases, and 13 bases lay between the germline ends. Germline V gene data show CDR1 as SNHLY and CDR2 as FYNNEI. The CDR3 is made up of 13 amino acids. CDR3: CASRSGTLYEQYF. CDR3 nucleotides: TGTGCCAGCAGATCCGGGACTTTGTACGAGCAGTACTTC.

V gene TRBV28 combines with J gene TRBJ2-5; a weak D match, TRBD1 (6 bases). CDR1 is MDHEN, CDR2 SYDVKM, per germline. Trimming took off 7 bases at V and 1 base at J, with 16 bases between the two ends. The CDR3 covers 15 residues. The CDR3 DNA reads as TGTGCCAGCAATCCGCCGGGACAACCCCAAGAGACCCAGTACTTC. Protein product: CASNPPGQPQETQYF.

This chain links TRBV7-9 with TRBJ2-3; TRBD2 agrees at 10 bases. The CDR3 is made up of 19 amino acids. The V gene's germline CDR1 is SEHNR and CDR2 FQNEAQ (reference sequence). The V and J ends lost 3 bases and 5 bases, in that order; junction bases with no gene match: 17. CDR3 in amino acids: CASSFEARLLAGVEDTQYF. CDR3 nucleotides: TGTGCCAGCAGCTTTGAGGCCCGACTTCTAGCGGGAGTGGAAGATACGCAGTATTTT.

The chain couples TRBV7-9 to TRBJ1-4, with D hard to call. Germline-derived CDR1 and CDR2 are SEHNR and FQNEAQ (reference sequence). Trimming took off 1 base at V and 3 bases at J, with 12 bases between the two ends. The CDR3 loop spans 16 amino acids. The chain's CDR3 is CASSLGDWRANEKLFF. CDR3 nucleotide sequence: TGTGCCAGCAGCTTAGGGGATTGGAGGGCTAATGAAAAACTGTTTTTT. The full variable domain, completed using reference TRBV7-9 and TRBJ1-4, is DTGVSQNPRHKITKRGQNVTFRCDPISEHNRLYWYRQTLGQGPEFLTYFQNEAQLEKSRLLSDRFSAERPKGSFSTLEIQRTEQGDSAMYLCASSLGDWRANEKLFFGSGTQLSVL.

V usage is TRBV28 and J usage is TRBJ2-7; TRBD2 might be the D (6 bases). V was pared by 8 bases and J by 0 bases, with 17 bases between. The germline V gene has CDR1 MDHEN and CDR2 SYDVKM. This CDR3 contains 15 residues. Written as DNA, the CDR3 is TGTGCCAGCGCCACCCCCGGGAGCGGCTCCTACGAGCAGTACTTC. Its protein is CASATPGSGSYEQYF.

Comments on this clone: Other DNA sequences in the sample encode the same CDR3. V usage is TRBV24-1 and J usage is TRBJ2-2; 8 positions agree with TRBD1. This CDR3 comprises 16 residues. After removal of 3 bases from V and 1 base from J, the junction contained 3 bases not matched to a gene. Germline V lookup: CDR1 KGHDR, CDR2 SFDVKD. The DNA for the CDR3 is TGTGCCACCAGTGATCCCGGACAGGGGAACACCGGGGAGCTGTTTTTT. It encodes CATSDPGQGNTGELFF.

The genes are TRBV4-2 and TRBJ1-5; the D gene is possibly TRBD1 (5 bases). V was shortened by 1 base and J by 6 bases, with 10 bases between the two germline ends. Germline V gene lookup returns CDR1 LGHNA and CDR2 YNFKEQ. CDR3 length: 14 residues. The DNA of the CDR3 is TGTGCCAGCAGCCAAGTACAGGAAAGTCAGCCCCAGCATTTT. It yields the protein CASSQVQESQPQHF.

In its sample, this clone was seen once. The rearrangement links TRBV18 to TRBJ1-4; D not certain. The V gene's germline CDR1 is KGHSH and CDR2 LQKENI. This CDR3 contains 16 residues. V was shortened by 2 bases and J by 8 bases, with 18 bases between the two germline ends. CDR3 sequence (DNA): TGTGCCAGCTCACCAAATCTGTACGGTTCCCGGGAAAAACTGTTTTTT. Translating gives CASSPNLYGSREKLFF.